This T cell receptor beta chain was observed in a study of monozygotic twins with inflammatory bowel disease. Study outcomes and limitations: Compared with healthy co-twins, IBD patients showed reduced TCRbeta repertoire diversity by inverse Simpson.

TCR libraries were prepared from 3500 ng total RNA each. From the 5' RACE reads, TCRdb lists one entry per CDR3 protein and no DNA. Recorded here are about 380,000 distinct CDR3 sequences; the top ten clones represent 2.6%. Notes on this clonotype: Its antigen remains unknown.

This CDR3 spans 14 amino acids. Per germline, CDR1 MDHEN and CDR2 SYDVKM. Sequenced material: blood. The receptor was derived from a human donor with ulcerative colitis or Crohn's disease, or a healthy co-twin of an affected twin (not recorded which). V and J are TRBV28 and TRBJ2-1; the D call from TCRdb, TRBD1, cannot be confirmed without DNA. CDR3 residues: CASWDRALVNEQFF.